This TCR beta chain comes out of a study of OX40 agonist ivuxolimab in advanced cancers. Study-level findings and limits: Clonal expansion was seen in CD4+ and CD8+ blood T cells by week 6 at 0.1 to 3.0 mg/kg.

The assay was immunoSEQ multiplex PCR, and TCRdb's table has in-frame clones only and misses some. The sample consists of some 87,000 clones, around 91% of them appearing once. Notes on this clone: Its target is not known.

The CDR3 is 15 residues long. V was pared by 5 bases and J by 0 bases, with 12 bases between. Germline loops: CDR1 SEHNR, CDR2 FQNEAQ (reference sequence). The chain links TRBV7-9 to TRBJ2-3, with D possibly matching TRBD2 (7 bases). This TCR came from an adult with an advanced solid tumor such as melanoma, head and neck, liver or kidney cancer. The sequenced sample was CD4+ or CD8+ T cells sorted from blood, obtained in a trial of the OX40 agonist ivuxolimab. The CDR3 region has the DNA TGTGCCAGCAGCCGCCGGGGGGCTAGCACAGATACGCAGTATTTT. This sequence encodes CASSRRGASTDTQYF.